Listed below are T cell receptor beta chains from one sample, sequenced in a study of blood T cell repertoires in COVID-19. Method: immunoSEQ multiplex PCR; TCRdb's copy keeps in-frame clones and lacks some. This sample yields some 300,000 clones, of which around 90% are seen a single time; roughly 6.3% belongs to the top ten. The specimen was peripheral blood. The receptors originated from a woman in her fifties or sixties with COVID-19, enrolled during active disease. Each CDR3 is given with its conserved first and last residue. D genes are given only for firm matches. The size of a clone is reported for some rows only, either as once, few or many, or as a class for expanded clones.

abundance: NA; j_gene: TRBJ1-3; d_gene: TRBD1; v_gene: TRBV30; CDR3aa: CAWSVIDRVGNTIYF; CDR3nt: TGTGCCTGGAGTGTAATCGACAGGGTGGGAAACACCATATATTTT
abundance: NA; j_gene: TRBJ2-3; d_gene: NA; v_gene: TRBV21-1; CDR3aa: CASSHNVLGTSGKQRTQYF; CDR3nt: TGTGCCAGCAGCCACAACGTCCTAGGGACTAGCGGTAAGCAGCGTACGCAGTATTTT
abundance: NA; j_gene: TRBJ1-5; d_gene: TRBD1; v_gene: TRBV24-1; CDR3aa: CATSDTQGASAQPQHF; CDR3nt: TGTGCCACCAGTGACACACAGGGGGCATCGGCTCAGCCCCAGCATTTT
abundance: many; j_gene: TRBJ2-1; d_gene: NA; v_gene: TRBV10-3; CDR3aa: CAISQDREQFF; CDR3nt: TGTGCCATCAGCCAGGATCGTGAGCAGTTCTTC
abundance: NA; j_gene: TRBJ1-2; d_gene: NA; v_gene: TRBV9; CDR3aa: CASSVDPDYGYTF; CDR3nt: TGTGCCAGCAGCGTAGATCCAGACTATGGCTACACCTTC
abundance: NA; j_gene: TRBJ1-4; d_gene: NA; v_gene: TRBV9; CDR3aa: CASSALEDNEKLFF; CDR3nt: TGTGCCAGCAGCGCCCTAGAAGATAATGAAAAACTGTTTTTT
abundance: NA; j_gene: TRBJ1-2; d_gene: TRBD1; v_gene: TRBV9; CDR3aa: CASSRTGGNGYTF; CDR3nt: TGTGCCAGCAGCAGGACAGGGGGCAACGGCTACACCTTC
abundance: NA; j_gene: TRBJ2-2; d_gene: NA; v_gene: TRBV5-1; CDR3aa: CASSPDPTSAGELFF; CDR3nt: TGCGCCAGCAGCCCCGACCCGACTAGTGCCGGGGAGCTGTTTTTT
abundance: NA; j_gene: TRBJ1-1; d_gene: NA; v_gene: TRBV27; CDR3aa: CASSFLGPDTEAFF; CDR3nt: TGTGCCAGCAGTTTTTTGGGCCCTGACACTGAAGCTTTCTTT
abundance: NA; j_gene: TRBJ1-6; d_gene: TRBD1; v_gene: TRBV2; CDR3aa: CASSGGTGLNSPLHF; CDR3nt: TGTGCCAGCAGTGGCGGGACAGGGTTAAATTCACCCCTCCACTTT
abundance: NA; j_gene: TRBJ2-2; d_gene: NA; v_gene: TRBV28; CDR3aa: CATTSSGWNTGELFF; CDR3nt: TGTGCCACCACCTCAAGCGGGTGGAACACCGGGGAGCTGTTTTTT
abundance: NA; j_gene: TRBJ2-1; d_gene: NA; v_gene: TRBV13; CDR3aa: CASSLVSAGYRYEQFF; CDR3nt: TGTGCCAGCAGCTTAGTGTCTGCGGGATATCGTTATGAGCAGTTCTTC
abundance: NA; j_gene: TRBJ2-7; d_gene: TRBD2; v_gene: TRBV7-2; CDR3aa: CASSLGLAGAHEQYF; CDR3nt: TGTGCCAGCAGCCTCGGACTAGCGGGAGCCCACGAGCAGTACTTC
abundance: NA; j_gene: TRBJ2-3; d_gene: NA; v_gene: TRBV7-2; CDR3aa: CATSGRVGGTDTQYF; CDR3nt: TGTGCCACATCCGGGAGAGTCGGGGGCACAGATACGCAGTATTTT
abundance: NA; j_gene: TRBJ2-1; d_gene: TRBD2; v_gene: TRBV5-1; CDR3aa: CASSFLAGVDEQFF; CDR3nt: TGCGCCAGCAGCTTCCTAGCGGGAGTGGATGAGCAGTTCTTC
abundance: once; j_gene: TRBJ2-7; d_gene: NA; v_gene: TRBV7-9; CDR3aa: CASSHRGGYEQYF; CDR3nt: TGTGCCAGCAGCCACCGGGGAGGCTACGAGCAGTACTTC
abundance: NA; j_gene: TRBJ1-1; d_gene: NA; v_gene: TRBV5-1; CDR3aa: CASSLDREEAFF; CDR3nt: TGCGCCAGCAGCTTGGACAGGGAAGAAGCTTTCTTT
abundance: NA; j_gene: TRBJ2-3; d_gene: NA; v_gene: TRBV18; CDR3aa: CASSQRRANTDTQYF; CDR3nt: TGTGCCAGCTCCCAACGGAGAGCGAACACAGATACGCAGTATTTT
abundance: NA; j_gene: TRBJ2-2; d_gene: NA; v_gene: TRBV10-2; CDR3aa: CASSDLRDTGELFF; CDR3nt: TGCGCCAGCAGTGATTTGCGCGACACCGGGGAGCTGTTTTTT
abundance: NA; j_gene: TRBJ2-2; d_gene: TRBD2; v_gene: TRBV2; CDR3aa: CASRERGTGELFF; CDR3nt: TGTGCCAGCAGGGAGCGGGGGACCGGGGAGCTGTTTTTT
abundance: NA; j_gene: TRBJ1-1; d_gene: TRBD1; v_gene: TRBV9; CDR3aa: CASSPGFSGGYTEAFF; CDR3nt: TGTGCCAGCAGCCCAGGGTTTTCAGGGGGGTACACTGAAGCTTTCTTT
abundance: NA; j_gene: TRBJ2-1; d_gene: TRBD2; v_gene: TRBV27; CDR3aa: CASNIAGFLNEQFF; CDR3nt: TGTGCCAGCAATATAGCGGGATTTTTAAATGAGCAGTTCTTC
abundance: once; j_gene: TRBJ1-1; d_gene: NA; v_gene: TRBV29-1; CDR3aa: CSVVATGQLRKAFF; CDR3nt: TGCAGCGTTGTGGCGACGGGACAACTAAGGAAAGCTTTCTTT
abundance: once; j_gene: TRBJ2-1; d_gene: NA; v_gene: TRBV7-9; CDR3aa: CAIQGEQFF; CDR3nt: TGTGCCATCCAGGGTGAGCAGTTCTTC
abundance: NA; j_gene: TRBJ2-2; d_gene: TRBD1; v_gene: TRBV24-1; CDR3aa: CATSGQGAQNTGELFF; CDR3nt: TGTGCCACCAGTGGACAGGGGGCTCAGAACACCGGGGAGCTGTTTTTT
abundance: once; j_gene: TRBJ2-7; d_gene: NA; v_gene: TRBV7-2; CDR3aa: CASSLAGGQSYEQYF; CDR3nt: TGTGCCAGCAGCTTAGCCGGCGGACAAAGCTACGAGCAGTACTTC
abundance: NA; j_gene: TRBJ1-2; d_gene: NA; v_gene: TRBV24-1; CDR3aa: CATSGHSNYGYTF; CDR3nt: TGTGCCACCAGTGGTCACAGTAACTATGGCTACACCTTC
abundance: NA; j_gene: TRBJ1-3; d_gene: NA; v_gene: TRBV3-1/TRBV3-2; CDR3aa: CASSQAGAGNTIYF; CDR3nt: TGTGCCAGCAGCCAAGCGGGGGCTGGAAACACCATATATTTT
abundance: NA; j_gene: TRBJ1-2; d_gene: NA; v_gene: TRBV7-9; CDR3aa: CASSLTVNYGYTF; CDR3nt: TGTGCCAGCAGTCTGACAGTCAACTATGGCTACACCTTC
abundance: few; j_gene: TRBJ2-2; d_gene: TRBD1; v_gene: TRBV19; CDR3aa: CASSSTGGRTGELFF; CDR3nt: TGTGCCAGTAGTTCTACAGGGGGTCGGACCGGGGAGCTGTTTTTT
abundance: few; j_gene: TRBJ2-3; d_gene: NA; v_gene: TRBV7-9; CDR3aa: CASFRDTDTQYF; CDR3nt: TGTGCCAGCTTTCGGGACACAGATACGCAGTATTTT
abundance: NA; j_gene: TRBJ2-6; d_gene: TRBD1; v_gene: TRBV29-1; CDR3aa: CSVGDRAGANVLTF; CDR3nt: TGCAGCGTGGGAGACAGGGCTGGGGCCAACGTCCTGACTTTC
abundance: NA; j_gene: TRBJ2-2; d_gene: TRBD1; v_gene: TRBV6-5; CDR3aa: CASRLGQGNTGELFF; CDR3nt: TGTGCCAGCAGACTTGGACAGGGGAACACCGGGGAGCTGTTTTTT
abundance: NA; j_gene: TRBJ1-2; d_gene: TRBD1; v_gene: TRBV24-1; CDR3aa: CATSDPGQGPYGYTF; CDR3nt: TGTGCCACCAGTGACCCTGGACAGGGACCCTATGGCTACACCTTC
abundance: NA; j_gene: TRBJ2-7; d_gene: NA; v_gene: TRBV11-2; CDR3aa: CASSPPRGDGSYEQYF; CDR3nt: TGTGCCAGCAGCCCCCCTCGTGGAGACGGTTCCTACGAGCAGTACTTC
abundance: once; j_gene: TRBJ1-3; d_gene: NA; v_gene: TRBV3-1/TRBV3-2; CDR3aa: CASSHGNTIYF; CDR3nt: TGTGCCAGCAGCCACGGGAACACCATATATTTT
abundance: once; j_gene: TRBJ1-1; d_gene: NA; v_gene: TRBV15; CDR3aa: CATSREAEAFF; CDR3nt: TGTGCCACCAGCAGAGAGGCCGAAGCTTTCTTT
abundance: NA; j_gene: TRBJ1-4; d_gene: NA; v_gene: TRBV27; CDR3aa: CASSLVGVGPATNEKLFF; CDR3nt: TGTGCCAGCAGTTTAGTGGGTGTTGGGCCTGCAACTAATGAAAAACTGTTTTTT
abundance: NA; j_gene: TRBJ1-4; d_gene: TRBD1; v_gene: TRBV3-1/TRBV3-2; CDR3aa: CASSQGTGDEKLFF; CDR3nt: TGTGCCAGCAGCCAGGGGACAGGGGATGAAAAACTGTTTTTT
abundance: NA; j_gene: TRBJ2-3; d_gene: TRBD2; v_gene: TRBV7-8; CDR3aa: CASSLLLAVSTDTQYF; CDR3nt: TGTGCCAGCAGCCTACTACTAGCGGTTAGCACAGATACGCAGTATTTT
abundance: NA; j_gene: TRBJ1-2; d_gene: TRBD1; v_gene: TRBV6-5; CDR3aa: CASSYERQGGNYGYTF; CDR3nt: TGTGCCAGCAGTTACGAGCGACAGGGGGGTAACTATGGCTACACCTTC
abundance: NA; j_gene: TRBJ1-2; d_gene: TRBD1; v_gene: TRBV19; CDR3aa: CASTKQGFGYTF; CDR3nt: TGTGCCAGTACCAAACAGGGGTTTGGCTACACCTTC
abundance: few; j_gene: TRBJ1-1; d_gene: TRBD1; v_gene: TRBV6-4; CDR3aa: CASSPGQGGTEAFF; CDR3nt: TGTGCCAGCAGTCCTGGACAGGGAGGCACTGAAGCTTTCTTT
abundance: once; j_gene: TRBJ2-5; d_gene: TRBD2; v_gene: TRBV24-1; CDR3aa: CATSDTSGRAFQETQYF; CDR3nt: TGTGCCACCAGTGACACTAGCGGGAGGGCCTTTCAAGAGACCCAGTACTTC
abundance: NA; j_gene: TRBJ1-1; d_gene: NA; v_gene: TRBV5-6; CDR3aa: CASSVGRTGPNTEAFF; CDR3nt: TGTGCCAGCAGCGTTGGGAGAACAGGGCCGAACACTGAAGCTTTCTTT